This TCR beta chain was captured by sequencing in a study of identical twins. Looked up from germline, CDR1 is SNHLY and CDR2 is FYNNEI. V lost 4 bases, J lost 5 bases, and 8 bases stayed unmatched. The CDR3 covers 15 residues. This clonotype was found a few times. Unique molecular identifiers were in the cDNA, with template-switch universal primer binding. TCRdb re-derived calls from the 5' RACE reads in MiXCR, one entry per CDR3 protein. The data show 500,000 to 650,000 distinct CDR3 sequences, roughly 7.1% seen once. These data are also associated with another study on yellow fever vaccine responses in identical twins. That work adds: Twins reportedly mounted vaccine T cell responses that seemed partly convergent, partly personalized.

The receptor was derived from a woman younger than 35 in good health. Specimen: PBMCs. V usage is TRBV2 and J usage is TRBJ2-1; 7 nucleotides match TRBD2. CDR3 in amino acids: CASSAGLGTNNEQFF. For the CDR3, the DNA is TGTGCCAGCAGTGCAGGACTAGGGACGAACAATGAGCAGTTCTTC. Together with reference TRBV2 and TRBJ2-1, the CDR3 gives the full variable domain: EPEVTQTPSHQVTQMGQEVILRCVPISNHLYFYWYRQILGQKVEFLVSFYNNEISEKSEIFDDQFSVERPDGSNFTLKIRSTKLEDSAMYFCASSAGLGTNNEQFFGPGTRLTVL.